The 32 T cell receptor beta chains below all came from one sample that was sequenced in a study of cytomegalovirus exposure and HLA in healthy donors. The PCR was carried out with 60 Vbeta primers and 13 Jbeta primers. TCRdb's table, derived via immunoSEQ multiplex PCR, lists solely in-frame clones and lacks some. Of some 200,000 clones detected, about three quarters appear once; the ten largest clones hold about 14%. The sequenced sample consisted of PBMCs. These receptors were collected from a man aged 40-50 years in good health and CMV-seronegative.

The CDR3 protein is CASRLAGGLTSYEQYF. For the CDR3, the DNA is TGCGCCAGTCGACTAGCGGGAGGCCTCACCTCCTACGAGCAGTACTTC. This chain links TRBV10-2 with TRBJ2-7; 13 positions agree with TRBD2. J gave up 0 bases and V 9 bases, and 8 bases lay outside the gene matches. There are 16 residues in the CDR3. The germline V gene encodes CDR1 WSHSY and CDR2 SAAADI.

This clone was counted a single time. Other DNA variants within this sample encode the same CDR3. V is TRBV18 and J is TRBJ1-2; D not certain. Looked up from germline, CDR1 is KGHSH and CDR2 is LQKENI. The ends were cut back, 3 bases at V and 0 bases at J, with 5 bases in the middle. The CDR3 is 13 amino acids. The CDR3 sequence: CASSPGANYGYTF. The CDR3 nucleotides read TGTGCCAGCTCACCTGGAGCTAACTATGGCTACACCTTC.

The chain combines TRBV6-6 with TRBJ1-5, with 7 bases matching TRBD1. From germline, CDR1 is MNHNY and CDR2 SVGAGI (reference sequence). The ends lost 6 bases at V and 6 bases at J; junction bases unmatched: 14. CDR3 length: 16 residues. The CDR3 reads CASREREGATGQPQHF. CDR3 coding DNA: TGTGCCAGCAGGGAACGGGAGGGGGCAACGGGTCAGCCCCAGCATTTT.

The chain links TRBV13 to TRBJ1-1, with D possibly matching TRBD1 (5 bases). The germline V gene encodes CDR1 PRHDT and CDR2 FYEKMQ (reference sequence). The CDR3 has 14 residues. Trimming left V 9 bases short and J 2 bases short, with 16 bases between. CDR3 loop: CASCGRGLNTEAFF. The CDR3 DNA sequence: TGTGCCAGTTGCGGGCGGGGCTTAAACACTGAAGCTTTCTTT.

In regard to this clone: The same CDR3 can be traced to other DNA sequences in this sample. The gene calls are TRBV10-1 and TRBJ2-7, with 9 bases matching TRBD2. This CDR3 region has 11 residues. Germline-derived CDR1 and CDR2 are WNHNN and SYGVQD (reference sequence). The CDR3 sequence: CPGGRGGEQYF. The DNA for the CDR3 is TGCCCGGGTGGGCGGGGGGGCGAGCAGTACTTC.

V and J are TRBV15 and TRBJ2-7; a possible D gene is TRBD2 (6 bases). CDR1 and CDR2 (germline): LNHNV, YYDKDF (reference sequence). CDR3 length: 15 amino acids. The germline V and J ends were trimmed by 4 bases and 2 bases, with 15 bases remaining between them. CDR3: CATSNRRAGPYEQYF. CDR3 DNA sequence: TGTGCCACCAGCAACCGGAGGGCTGGACCCTACGAGCAGTACTTC.

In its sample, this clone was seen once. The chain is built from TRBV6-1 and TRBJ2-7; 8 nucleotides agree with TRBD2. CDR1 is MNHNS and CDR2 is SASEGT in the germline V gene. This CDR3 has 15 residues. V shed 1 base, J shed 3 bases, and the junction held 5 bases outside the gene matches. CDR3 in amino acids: CASSEDGRAFYEQYF. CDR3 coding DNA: TGTGCCAGCAGTGAAGACGGGAGGGCCTTCTACGAGCAGTACTTC.

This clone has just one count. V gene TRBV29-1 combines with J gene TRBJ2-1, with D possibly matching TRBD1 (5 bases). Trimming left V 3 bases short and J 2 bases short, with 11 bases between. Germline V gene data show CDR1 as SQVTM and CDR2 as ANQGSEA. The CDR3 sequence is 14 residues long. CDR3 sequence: CSVDLWTTYNEQFF. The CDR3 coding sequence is TGCAGCGTTGATTTATGGACAACCTACAATGAGCAGTTCTTC.

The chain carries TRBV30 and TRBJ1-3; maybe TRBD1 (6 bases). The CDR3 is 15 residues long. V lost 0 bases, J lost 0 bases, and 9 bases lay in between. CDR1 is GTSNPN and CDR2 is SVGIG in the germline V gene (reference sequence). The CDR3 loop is CAWSVGGSSGNTIYF. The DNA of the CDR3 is TGTGCCTGGAGTGTAGGGGGTAGCTCTGGAAACACCATATATTTT.

CDR3 sequence: CASSQLAGGYEQYF. CDR3 sequence (DNA): TGTGCCAGCAGCCAACTAGCGGGAGGGTATGAGCAGTACTTC. This rearrangement joins TRBV9 to TRBJ2-7, with 13 bases that match TRBD2. CDR1 and CDR2 (germline): SGDLS, YYNGEE. The CDR3 has 14 residues. J lost 7 bases, V lost 4 bases, and 5 bases had no gene match.

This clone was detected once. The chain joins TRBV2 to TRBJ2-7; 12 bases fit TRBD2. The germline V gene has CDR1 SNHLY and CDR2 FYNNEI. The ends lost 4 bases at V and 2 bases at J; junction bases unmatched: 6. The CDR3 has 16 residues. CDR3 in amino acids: CASSATSGSRAYEQYF. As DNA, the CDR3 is TGTGCCAGCAGTGCGACTAGCGGGAGTCGGGCCTACGAGCAGTACTTC.

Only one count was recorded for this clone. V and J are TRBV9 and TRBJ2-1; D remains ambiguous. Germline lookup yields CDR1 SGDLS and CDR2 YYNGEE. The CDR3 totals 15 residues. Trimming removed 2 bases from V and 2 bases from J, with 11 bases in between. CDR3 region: CASSVRGVAYNEQFF. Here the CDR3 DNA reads TGTGCCAGCAGCGTCCGTGGAGTCGCCTACAATGAGCAGTTCTTC.

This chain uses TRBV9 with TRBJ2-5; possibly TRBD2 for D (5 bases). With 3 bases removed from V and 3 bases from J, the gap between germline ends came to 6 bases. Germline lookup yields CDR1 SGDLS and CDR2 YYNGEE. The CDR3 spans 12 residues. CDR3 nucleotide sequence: TGTGCCAGCAGCGGGGGAGAAGAGACCCAGTACTTC. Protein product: CASSGGEETQYF.

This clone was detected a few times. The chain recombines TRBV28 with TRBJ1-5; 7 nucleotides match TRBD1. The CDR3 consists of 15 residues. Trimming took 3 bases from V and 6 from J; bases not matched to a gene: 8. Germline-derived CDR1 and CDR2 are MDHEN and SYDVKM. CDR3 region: CASSFDREEGQPQHF. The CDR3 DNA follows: TGTGCCAGCAGTTTCGACAGGGAGGAGGGTCAGCCCCAGCATTTT.

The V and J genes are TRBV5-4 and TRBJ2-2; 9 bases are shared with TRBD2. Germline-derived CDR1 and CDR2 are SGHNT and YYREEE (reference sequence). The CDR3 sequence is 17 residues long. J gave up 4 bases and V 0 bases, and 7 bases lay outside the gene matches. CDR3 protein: CASSLGGGRAITGELFF. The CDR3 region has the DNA TGTGCCAGCAGCTTGGGGGGCGGGAGGGCCATCACCGGGGAGCTGTTTTTT. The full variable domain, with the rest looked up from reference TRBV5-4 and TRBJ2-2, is ETGVTQSPTHLIKTRGQQVTLRCSSQSGHNTVSWYQQALGQGPQFIFQYYREEENGRGNFPPRFSGLQFPNYSSELNVNALELDDSALYLCASSLGGGRAITGELFFGEGSRLTVL.

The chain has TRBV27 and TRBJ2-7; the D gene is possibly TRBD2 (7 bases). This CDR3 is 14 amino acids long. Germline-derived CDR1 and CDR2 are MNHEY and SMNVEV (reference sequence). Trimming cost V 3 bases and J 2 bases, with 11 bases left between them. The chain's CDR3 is CASSFQGRAYEQYF. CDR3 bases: TGTGCCAGCAGTTTTCAGGGGAGGGCCTACGAGCAGTACTTC.

CDR3 loop: CASSLTRASRELFF. CDR3 bases: TGTGCCAGCAGCTTAACGAGGGCGTCCCGGGAGCTGTTTTTT. The chain uses TRBV7-3 and TRBJ2-2, with TRBD2 as a possible D gene (5 bases). The germline gives CDR1 SGHTA, CDR2 FQGTGA. Trimming pared 0 bases from V and 9 bases from J, leaving 11 bases between. This CDR3 is built from 14 residues.

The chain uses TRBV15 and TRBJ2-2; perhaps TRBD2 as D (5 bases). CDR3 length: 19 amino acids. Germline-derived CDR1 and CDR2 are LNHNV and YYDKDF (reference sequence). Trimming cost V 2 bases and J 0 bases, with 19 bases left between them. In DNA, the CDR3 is TGTGCCACCAGCAGATCCGGGTTAGGTTACGGGACGAACACCGGGGAGCTGTTTTTT. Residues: CATSRSGLGYGTNTGELFF. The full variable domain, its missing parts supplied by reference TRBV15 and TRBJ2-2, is DAMVIQNPRYQVTQFGKPVTLSCSQTLNHNVMYWYQQKSSQAPKLLFHYYDKDFNNEADTPDNFQSRRPNTSFCFLDIRSPGLGDTAMYLCATSRSGLGYGTNTGELFFGEGSRLTVL.

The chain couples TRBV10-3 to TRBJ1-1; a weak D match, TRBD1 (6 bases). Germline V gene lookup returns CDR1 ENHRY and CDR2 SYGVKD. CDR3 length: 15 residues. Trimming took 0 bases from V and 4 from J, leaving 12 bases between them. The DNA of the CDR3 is TGTGCCATCAGTGAGTCGGGGGGGCAGGTCACTGAAGCTTTCTTT. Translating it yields CAISESGGQVTEAFF.

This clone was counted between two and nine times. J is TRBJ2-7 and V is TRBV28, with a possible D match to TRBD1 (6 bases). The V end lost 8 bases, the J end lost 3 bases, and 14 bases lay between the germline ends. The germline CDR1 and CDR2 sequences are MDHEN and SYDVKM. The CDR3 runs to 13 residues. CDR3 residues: CASRKTGRYEQYF. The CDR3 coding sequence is TGTGCCAGCCGAAAAACAGGGCGCTACGAGCAGTACTTC.

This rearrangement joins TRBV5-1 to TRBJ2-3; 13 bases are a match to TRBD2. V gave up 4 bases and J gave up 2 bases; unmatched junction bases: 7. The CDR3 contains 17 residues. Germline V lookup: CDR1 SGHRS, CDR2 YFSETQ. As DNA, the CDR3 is TGCGCCAGCAGCCTGGGACTAGCGGGGCCTTCCACAGATACGCAGTATTTT. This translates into CASSLGLAGPSTDTQYF.

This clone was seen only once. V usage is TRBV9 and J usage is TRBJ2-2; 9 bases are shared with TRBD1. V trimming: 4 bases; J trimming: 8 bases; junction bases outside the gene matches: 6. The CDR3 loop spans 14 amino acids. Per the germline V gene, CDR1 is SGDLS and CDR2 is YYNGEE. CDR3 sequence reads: CASSSQGARGELFF. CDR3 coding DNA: TGTGCCAGCAGCTCACAGGGGGCGCGGGGGGAGCTGTTTTTT.

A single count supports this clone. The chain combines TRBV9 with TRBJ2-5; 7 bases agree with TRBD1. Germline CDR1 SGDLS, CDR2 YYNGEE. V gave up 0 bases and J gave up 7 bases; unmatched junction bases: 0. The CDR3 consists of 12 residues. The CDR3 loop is CASSVGQGTQYF. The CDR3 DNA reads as TGTGCCAGCAGCGTAGGACAGGGGACCCAGTACTTC.

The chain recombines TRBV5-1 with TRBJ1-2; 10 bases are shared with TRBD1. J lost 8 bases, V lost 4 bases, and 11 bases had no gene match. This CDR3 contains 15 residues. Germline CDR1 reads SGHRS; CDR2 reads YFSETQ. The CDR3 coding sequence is TGCGCCAGCAGCCCGGGACAGGGGAGGGGAGAAGGCTACACCTTC. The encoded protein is CASSPGQGRGEGYTF.

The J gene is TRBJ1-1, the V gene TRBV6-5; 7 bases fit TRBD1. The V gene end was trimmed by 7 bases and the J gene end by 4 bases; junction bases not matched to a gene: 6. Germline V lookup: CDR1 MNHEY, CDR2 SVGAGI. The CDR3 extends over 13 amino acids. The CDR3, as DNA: TGTGCCAGCACGTTAGGGGGCAGCACTGAAGCTTTCTTT. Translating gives CASTLGGSTEAFF.

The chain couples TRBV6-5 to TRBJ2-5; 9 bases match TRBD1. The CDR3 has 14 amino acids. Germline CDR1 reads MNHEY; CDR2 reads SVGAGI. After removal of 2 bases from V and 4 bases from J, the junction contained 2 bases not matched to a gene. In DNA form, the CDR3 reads TGTGCCAGCAGTTACCGACAGGGGGGAGAGACCCAGTACTTC. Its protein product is CASSYRQGGETQYF.

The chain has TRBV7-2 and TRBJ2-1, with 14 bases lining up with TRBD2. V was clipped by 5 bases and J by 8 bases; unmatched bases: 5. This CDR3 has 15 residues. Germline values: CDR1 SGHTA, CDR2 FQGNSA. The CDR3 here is CASSPLGLAGDEQFF. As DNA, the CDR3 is TGTGCCAGCAGCCCACTGGGACTAGCGGGGGATGAGCAGTTCTTC.

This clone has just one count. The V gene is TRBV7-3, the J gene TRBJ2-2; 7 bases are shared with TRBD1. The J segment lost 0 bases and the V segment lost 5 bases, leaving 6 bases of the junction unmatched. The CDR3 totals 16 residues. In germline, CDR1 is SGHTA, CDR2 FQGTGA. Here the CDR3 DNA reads TGTGCCAGCAGCCTATGGGGACAGTCGAACACCGGGGAGCTGTTTTTT. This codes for CASSLWGQSNTGELFF.

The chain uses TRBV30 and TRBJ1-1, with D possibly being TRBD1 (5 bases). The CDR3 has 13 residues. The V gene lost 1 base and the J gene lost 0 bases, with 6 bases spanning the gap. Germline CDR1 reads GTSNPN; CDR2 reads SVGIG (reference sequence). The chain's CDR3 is CAWSETVNTEAFF. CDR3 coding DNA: TGTGCCTGGAGTGAGACAGTGAACACTGAAGCTTTCTTT. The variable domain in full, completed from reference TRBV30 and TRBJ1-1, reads SQTIHQWPATLVQPVGSPLSLECTVEGTSNPNLYWYRQAAGRGLQLLFYSVGIGQISSEVPQNLSASRPQDRQFILSSKKLLLSDSGFYLCAWSETVNTEAFFGQGTRLTVV.

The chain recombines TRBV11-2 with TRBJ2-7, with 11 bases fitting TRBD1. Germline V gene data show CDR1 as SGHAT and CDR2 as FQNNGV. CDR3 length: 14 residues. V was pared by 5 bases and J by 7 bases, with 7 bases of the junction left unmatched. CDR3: CASSPGQGAREQYF. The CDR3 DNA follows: TGTGCCAGCAGCCCAGGACAGGGGGCGCGAGAGCAGTACTTC.

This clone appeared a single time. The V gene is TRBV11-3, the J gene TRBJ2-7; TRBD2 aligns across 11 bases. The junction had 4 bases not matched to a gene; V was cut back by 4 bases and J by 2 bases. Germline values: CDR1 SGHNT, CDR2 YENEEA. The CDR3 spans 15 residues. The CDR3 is CASSSSSGRTYEQYF. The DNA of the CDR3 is TGTGCCAGCAGCTCTTCTAGCGGGAGGACCTACGAGCAGTACTTC.

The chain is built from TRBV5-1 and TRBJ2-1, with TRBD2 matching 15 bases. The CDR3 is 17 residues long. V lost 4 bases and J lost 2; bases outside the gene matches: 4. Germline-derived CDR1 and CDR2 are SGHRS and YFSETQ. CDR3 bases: TGCGCCAGCAGCACCTGGACTAGCGGGAGGGCCTACAATGAGCAGTTCTTC. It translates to CASSTWTSGRAYNEQFF.